The 30 T cell receptor beta chains in this list originate from one sample, sequenced in a study of blood T cell repertoires in COVID-19. TCRdb's table, derived via immunoSEQ multiplex PCR, lists solely in-frame clones and lacks some. This sample has about 240,000 clones, with over 75% found just once. The sequenced sample consisted of peripheral blood. These receptors all come from a woman in her 30s with acute or convalescent COVID-19.

As regards this clone: At one end the junction does not follow the germline gene, possibly because of a read error. The rearrangement joins TRBV6-5 to TRBJ1-2; tentatively, D is TRBD1 (5 bases). CDR1 and CDR2 (germline): MNHEY, SVGAGI. This CDR3 comprises 12 residues. This CDR3 is CATSGGNFLYAF. DNA for the CDR3: TGTGCCACGTCTGGGGGGAATTTCCTATACGCCTTC.

The V gene is TRBV6-1, the J gene TRBJ2-3; no reliable D call. The CDR3 sequence is 15 residues long. V lost 1 base, J lost 0 bases, and 8 bases lay in between. Per the germline V gene, CDR1 is MNHNS and CDR2 is SASEGT. The CDR3 sequence: CASSEVIASTDTQYF. CDR3 coding DNA: TGTGCCAGCAGTGAAGTGATAGCAAGCACAGATACGCAGTATTTT.

This clone was picked up a small number of times. The chain employs TRBV7-2 and TRBJ1-2, with D maybe TRBD1 (5 bases). Germline CDR1 SGHTA, CDR2 FQGNSA. The CDR3 extends over 15 amino acids. The V and J ends lost 5 bases and 4 bases respectively, with 17 bases between them. The CDR3 spells CASSPSPGTVYGYTF. CDR3 nucleotides: TGTGCCAGCAGCCCCAGTCCAGGGACTGTCTATGGCTACACCTTC.

The chain joins TRBV29-1 to TRBJ2-7, with D possibly matching TRBD2 (5 bases). The CDR3 has 13 amino acids. The germline CDR1 and CDR2 sequences are SQVTM and ANQGSEA. Trimming removed 4 bases from V and 0 bases from J, with 10 bases in between. CDR3 sequence reads: CSVAGIYSYEQYF. Written as DNA, the CDR3 is TGCAGCGTTGCCGGGATTTACTCCTACGAGCAGTACTTC.

The chain couples TRBV9 to TRBJ2-2; D ambiguous. Germline CDR1 reads SGDLS; CDR2 reads YYNGEE. Trimming took 2 bases from V and 0 from J, leaving 5 bases between them. The CDR3 loop spans 14 amino acids. The CDR3 nucleotides read TGTGCCAGCAGCGTTACTACGAACACCGGGGAGCTGTTTTTT. It specifies CASSVTTNTGELFF.

This rearrangement joins TRBV6-2 or TRBV6-3 to TRBJ2-7; no reliable D call. Trimming took off 5 bases at V and 0 bases at J, with 5 bases between the two ends. The CDR3 is made up of 12 amino acids. CDR1 is MNHEY, CDR2 SVGEGT, per germline. CDR3 coding DNA: TGTGCCAGCAGTGCCGGCTCCTACGAGCAGTACTTC. Residues: CASSAGSYEQYF.

V and J are TRBV6-5 and TRBJ2-5, with 13 bases identical to TRBD2. V dropped 7 bases and J dropped 2; count of bases not matched to a gene: 4. This CDR3 region has 15 residues. Germline assignment: CDR1 MNHEY and CDR2 SVGAGI. CDR3 loop: CASTTSGRTQETQYF. The DNA of the CDR3 is TGTGCCAGCACGACTAGCGGGAGGACGCAAGAGACCCAGTACTTC.

This clone was seen just once. DNA of the CDR3: TGTGCCAGCAGCTTAGGAGGATTTGCCGAAAACATTCAGTACTTC. This gives the protein CASSLGGFAENIQYF. The gene calls are TRBV11-3 and TRBJ2-4, with unresolved D. Germline V lookup: CDR1 SGHNT, CDR2 YENEEA. This CDR3 spans 15 amino acids. The ends were cut back, 1 base at V and 5 bases at J, with 12 bases in the middle.

Worth noting for this clone: The germline gene is not matched at one end of the junction; a read error may be the cause. The chain combines TRBV13 with TRBJ1-2; a possible D gene is TRBD1 (5 bases). CDR1 PRHDT and CDR2 FYEKMQ come from the germline V gene (reference sequence). The CDR3 loop spans 12 amino acids. The CDR3 loop is CASRFTDSLLSF. CDR3 DNA sequence: TGTGCCAGCAGGTTCACCGACAGTTTACTTAGCTTC.

This clone has only a few counts. This chain uses TRBV2 with TRBJ2-2; TRBD1 matches at 9 bases. Germline loops: CDR1 SNHLY, CDR2 FYNNEI. Trimming removed 7 bases from V and 5 bases from J; junction bases left unmatched: 8. This CDR3 has 15 amino acids. CDR3 loop: CASIPGQGWTGELFF. Written as DNA, the CDR3 is TGTGCCAGCATCCCGGGACAGGGATGGACCGGGGAGCTGTTTTTT.

V usage is TRBV6-4 and J usage is TRBJ1-2; the D is unclear. V shed 7 bases and J shed 0 bases, with 15 bases lying between them. This CDR3 region has 15 residues. Germline CDR1 reads MRHNA; CDR2 reads SNTAGT. As DNA, the CDR3 is TGTGCCAGCATCGGGGTTCACCTCACTAACTATGGCTACACCTTC. It codes for CASIGVHLTNYGYTF.

The V call is TRBV7-2, the J call TRBJ2-7; D may be TRBD2 (5 bases). Germline V gives CDR1 SGHTA, CDR2 FQGNSA. Trimming cost V 5 bases and J 1 base, with 15 bases left between them. This CDR3 is 15 amino acids long. CDR3 protein: CASSLRTTKSYEQYF. Here the CDR3 DNA reads TGTGCCAGCAGCCTCCGTACGACTAAATCCTACGAGCAGTACTTC.

The chain has TRBV7-9 and TRBJ2-5; D ambiguous. CDR3 length: 11 amino acids. The germline CDR1 and CDR2 sequences are SEHNR and FQNEAQ (reference sequence). V gave up 2 bases and J gave up 5 bases, with 3 bases separating them. CDR3 sequence: CASSLSETQYF. The CDR3 DNA follows: TGTGCCAGCAGCTTATCGGAGACCCAGTACTTC.

The CDR3 loop reads CASSPRDLTNSPLHF. The CDR3 DNA follows: TGTGCCAGCTCACCACGGGACTTAACTAATTCACCCCTCCACTTT. V usage is TRBV18 and J usage is TRBJ1-6, with D possibly TRBD1 on 5 matching bases. Germline V gene lookup returns CDR1 KGHSH and CDR2 LQKENI. The CDR3 length is 15 residues. V lost 1 base to trimming and J lost 6 bases, with 10 bases between them.

This chain joins TRBV14 and TRBJ2-1, with unresolved D. Trimming cost V 4 bases and J 5 bases, with 12 bases left between them. The CDR3 sequence is 14 residues long. The germline V gene encodes CDR1 SGHDN and CDR2 FVKESK. The CDR3, as DNA: TGTGCCAGCAGCCCCATGGAGTTTAACAATGAGCAGTTCTTC. Translating it yields CASSPMEFNNEQFF.

The gene calls are TRBV19 and TRBJ2-5; 7 bases line up with TRBD1. The CDR3 has 14 residues. With 3 bases clipped from V and 4 bases from J, the junction kept 5 bases outside the gene matches. Germline lookup yields CDR1 LNHDA and CDR2 SQIVND (reference sequence). CDR3 amino acids: CASSIQTGPETQYF. CDR3 DNA sequence: TGTGCCAGTAGTATTCAGACAGGGCCAGAGACCCAGTACTTC.

The chain combines TRBV29-1 with TRBJ1-1, with D possibly matching TRBD1 (6 bases). Trimming cost V 4 bases and J 5 bases, with 14 bases left between them. CDR1 is SQVTM and CDR2 is ANQGSEA in the germline V gene. This CDR3 spans 13 amino acids. This CDR3 is CSVVQGPRTEAFF. The CDR3 region has the DNA TGCAGCGTTGTGCAGGGGCCCAGGACTGAAGCTTTCTTT.

The DNA for the CDR3 is TGTGCCAGCAGCTTGGACAGGACCTATGGCTACACCTTC. Encoded protein: CASSLDRTYGYTF. The chain recombines TRBV5-4 with TRBJ1-2, with D tentatively TRBD1 (5 bases). Germline CDR1 is SGHNT and CDR2 is YYREEE (reference sequence). The V end lost 0 bases, the J end lost 4 bases, and 7 bases lay between the germline ends. The CDR3 runs 13 residues.

This chain uses TRBV7-8 with TRBJ1-5; 7 bases line up with TRBD1. The ends lost 1 base at V and 10 bases at J; junction bases unmatched: 10. The length of the CDR3 is 15 residues. The V gene's germline CDR1 is SGHVS and CDR2 FQNEAQ. This CDR3 is CASSLVTGDERPQHF. CDR3 DNA: TGTGCCAGCAGCTTAGTCACAGGGGACGAGAGACCCCAGCATTTT. Full variable domain (rest looked up from reference TRBV7-8 and TRBJ1-5): GAGVSQSPRYKVAKRGQDVALRCDPISGHVSLFWYQQALGQGPEFLTYFQNEAQLDKSGLPSDRFFAERPEGSVSTLKIQRTQQEDSAVYLCASSLVTGDERPQHFGDGTRLSIL.

The chain recombines TRBV5-4 with TRBJ1-1; TRBD1 matches at 8 bases. CDR1 SGHNT and CDR2 YYREEE come from the germline V gene (reference sequence). The CDR3 is made up of 15 amino acids. The J segment lost 0 bases and the V segment lost 4 bases, leaving 5 bases of the junction unmatched. CDR3 nucleotide sequence: TGTGCCAGCAGCGGTAGGACAGGGATGAACACTGAAGCTTTCTTT. Translation gives CASSGRTGMNTEAFF.

The rearrangement links TRBV20-1 to TRBJ2-1; TRBD2 matches 8 bases. Trimming removed 3 bases from V and 0 bases from J; junction bases left unmatched: 7. CDR3 length: 16 residues. Looked up from germline, CDR1 is DFQATT and CDR2 is SNEGSKA (reference sequence). CDR3: CSASNQRGFSYNEQFF. In DNA, the CDR3 is TGCAGTGCTAGTAATCAGCGGGGGTTCTCCTACAATGAGCAGTTCTTC.

This clone was recorded only once. The J gene is TRBJ2-1, the V gene TRBV10-1; D is unclear. The CDR3 totals 17 residues. V gave up 1 base and J gave up 0 bases, with 13 bases separating them. Germline V CDR1 and CDR2: WNHNN, SYGVQD (reference sequence). CDR3 residues: CASSEFRPWSSYNEQFF. The CDR3 nucleotides are TGCGCCAGCAGTGAGTTCCGCCCCTGGAGCTCCTACAATGAGCAGTTCTTC.

This clone occurred once. CDR3 DNA sequence: TGTGCCAGCAGCCGGGCGGAGGTCCTCTACAATGAGCAGTTCTTC. It specifies CASSRAEVLYNEQFF. The genes are TRBV11-3 and TRBJ2-1; a possible D gene is TRBD2 (5 bases). Germline V gives CDR1 SGHNT, CDR2 YENEEA. The ends were cut back, 5 bases at V and 3 bases at J, with 14 bases in the middle. This CDR3 contains 15 residues.

This chain links TRBV15 with TRBJ1-2; D gene unclear. The germline V gene encodes CDR1 LNHNV and CDR2 YYDKDF (reference sequence). Trimming pared 3 bases from V and 4 bases from J, leaving 12 bases between. This CDR3 comprises 14 residues. CDR3 loop: CATSSAFSGYGYTF. CDR3 sequence (DNA): TGTGCCACCAGCAGTGCTTTCAGTGGCTATGGCTACACCTTC.

In this sample, this clone turned up once. The junction departs from germline at one end; a sequencing error may be responsible. The chain has TRBV6-5 and TRBJ2-2; 7 bases are shared with TRBD2. The CDR3 contains 13 residues. Looked up from germline, CDR1 is MNHEY and CDR2 is SVGAGI. As DNA, the CDR3 is TGTGCAAGCAGGGAGGGTTCGGCCGGGGAGCTGTTTTTT. Its protein product is CASREGSAGELFF.

The DNA of the CDR3 is TGCGCCAGCAGCCCAGGACTAGCGGGAGGCAATGAGCAGTTCTTC. Translation gives CASSPGLAGGNEQFF. This rearrangement joins TRBV5-1 to TRBJ2-1; 14 positions agree with TRBD2. J gave up 6 bases and V 4 bases, and 3 bases lay outside the gene matches. The CDR3 extends over 15 amino acids. Germline assignment: CDR1 SGHRS and CDR2 YFSETQ.

This chain connects TRBV4-2 to TRBJ2-1; 7 bases map to TRBD1. Trimming took 0 bases from V and 3 from J; bases not matched to a gene: 5. Germline assignment: CDR1 LGHNA and CDR2 YNFKEQ. This CDR3 has 16 amino acids. In nucleotides, the CDR3 is TGTGCCAGCAGCCAAGATGGGGCAGGGGGCTACAATGAGCAGTTCTTC. As protein: CASSQDGAGGYNEQFF.

This clone was counted a few times. The chain combines TRBV9 with TRBJ2-7; 10 bases are shared with TRBD2. This CDR3 has 15 residues. Germline trimming cut 2 bases from V and 5 bases from J; bases unmatched to any gene: 7. Germline CDR1 SGDLS, CDR2 YYNGEE. The CDR3: CASSVASGSWNEQYF. CDR3 in DNA: TGTGCCAGCAGCGTTGCTAGCGGGAGCTGGAACGAGCAGTACTTC.

The chain recombines TRBV6-4 with TRBJ2-1, with 8 bases matching TRBD2. This CDR3 spans 16 amino acids. V was clipped by 5 bases and J by 2 bases; unmatched bases: 8. Germline values: CDR1 MRHNA, CDR2 SNTAGT. CDR3 in DNA: TGTGCCAGCAGTCCCGAGGCGGGAGGAACCTACAATGAGCAGTTCTTC. Protein sequence: CASSPEAGGTYNEQFF.

This chain connects TRBV2 to TRBJ2-4, with D perhaps matching TRBD1 (8 bases). Germline V CDR1 and CDR2: SNHLY, FYNNEI. V was shortened by 3 bases and J by 9 bases, with 12 bases between the two germline ends. CDR3 length: 13 amino acids. CDR3 residues: CASSDYRGGIQYF. The CDR3 nucleotides are TGTGCCAGCAGTGATTACAGGGGGGGCATTCAGTACTTC.